Shown below are 5 T cell receptor beta chains from a single sample sequenced in a study of radiation and T cells in renal cell carcinoma. Sample time point: baseline pretreatment blood. Treatment indicated: 15 Gy SBRT to primary tumor, nephrectomy 4 weeks later. Data came from immunoSEQ multiplex PCR; TCRdb stores just in-frame clones and leaves some out. The sample has approximately 120,000 clones; roughly 85% are singletons. The sequencing here drew on blood, taken from a patient whose treatment included radiotherapy and nephrectomy. Every receptor here comes from a woman aged 55-75 years with renal cell carcinoma.

V usage is TRBV7-9 and J usage is TRBJ2-1, with D possibly called TRBD1 or TRBD2 (5 bases each). This CDR3 is 16 amino acids long. Trimming removed 5 bases from V and 0 bases from J, with 14 bases in between. Germline lookup yields CDR1 SEHNR and CDR2 FQNEAQ (reference sequence). The CDR3 nucleotides are TGTGCCAGCAGCGTCGTGGGGGATAGCTCCTACAATGAGCAGTTCTTC. Translation: CASSVVGDSSYNEQFF.

CDR3 region: CASRGDGPSYNEQFF. In DNA, the CDR3 is TGCGCCAGCAGAGGCGACGGACCATCCTACAATGAGCAGTTCTTC. The J gene is TRBJ2-1, the V gene TRBV5-1; D remains ambiguous. CDR1 SGHRS and CDR2 YFSETQ come from the germline V gene. This CDR3 is 15 amino acids long. Trimming left V 5 bases short and J 1 base short, with 13 bases between.

The gene calls are TRBV6-5 and TRBJ2-7, with D possibly being TRBD1 or TRBD2 (5 bases each). The CDR3 has 12 amino acids. Germline-derived CDR1 and CDR2 are MNHEY and SVGAGI. The V end lost 7 bases, the J end lost 6 bases, and 13 bases lay between the germline ends. The CDR3 coding sequence is TGTGCCAGCAAGATGGGGGAAGGCGAGCAGTACTTC. Protein: CASKMGEGEQYF.

This chain joins TRBV18 and TRBJ1-3; maybe TRBD1 (6 bases). This CDR3 has 17 residues. CDR1 KGHSH and CDR2 LQKENI come from the germline V gene. Trimming left V 6 bases short and J 4 bases short, with 22 bases between. DNA of the CDR3: TGTGCCAGCTCCCCGAGAAATTACAGGGAGTCCGGAAACACCATATATTTT. This sequence encodes CASSPRNYRESGNTIYF.

The chain couples TRBV28 to TRBJ2-7; 8 bases are a match to TRBD1. Germline loops: CDR1 MDHEN, CDR2 SYDVKM. J lost 5 bases, V lost 2 bases, and 5 bases had no gene match. The CDR3 has 14 amino acids. Here the CDR3 DNA reads TGTGCCAGCAGTTTACGGACAGGGCCCCACGAGCAGTACTTC. Its translation is CASSLRTGPHEQYF.